This T cell receptor (beta chain) was observed in a study of cytomegalovirus exposure and HLA in healthy donors. Points from the study as a whole: Earlier results showed most TCR beta V segments being productive about 90% or about 30% of the time.

Vbeta (60) and Jbeta (13) primers were used in the PCR. Assay: immunoSEQ multiplex PCR; the TCRdb copy retains only in-frame clones and omits some. This table has some 130,000 clones, 77% appearing once. Concerning this clone itself: The antigen remains unidentified.

V gave up 5 bases and J gave up 6 bases; unmatched junction bases: 4. This CDR3 is 13 amino acids long. Per germline, CDR1 SEHNR and CDR2 FQNEAQ (reference sequence). The rearrangement uses TRBV7-9 and TRBJ1-2; 9 nucleotides match TRBD1. The material sequenced was PBMCs. This receptor was obtained from a male donor in good health and CMV-seropositive. CDR3 bases: TGTGCCAGCAGCAGACAGGGGGTTGATGGCTACACCTTC. This codes for CASSRQGVDGYTF.